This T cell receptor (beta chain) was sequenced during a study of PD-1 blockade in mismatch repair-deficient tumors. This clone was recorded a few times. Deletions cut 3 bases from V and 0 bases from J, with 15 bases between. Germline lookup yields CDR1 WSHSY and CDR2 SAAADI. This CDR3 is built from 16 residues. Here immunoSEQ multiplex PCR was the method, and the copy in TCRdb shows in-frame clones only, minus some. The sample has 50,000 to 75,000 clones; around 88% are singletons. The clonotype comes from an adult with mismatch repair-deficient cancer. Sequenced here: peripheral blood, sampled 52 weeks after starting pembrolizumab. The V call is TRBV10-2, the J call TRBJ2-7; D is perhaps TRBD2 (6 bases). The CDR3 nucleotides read TGCGCCAGCAGTGACCGCGGGACGGGCAGCTCCTACGAGCAGTACTTC. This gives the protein CASSDRGTGSSYEQYF.